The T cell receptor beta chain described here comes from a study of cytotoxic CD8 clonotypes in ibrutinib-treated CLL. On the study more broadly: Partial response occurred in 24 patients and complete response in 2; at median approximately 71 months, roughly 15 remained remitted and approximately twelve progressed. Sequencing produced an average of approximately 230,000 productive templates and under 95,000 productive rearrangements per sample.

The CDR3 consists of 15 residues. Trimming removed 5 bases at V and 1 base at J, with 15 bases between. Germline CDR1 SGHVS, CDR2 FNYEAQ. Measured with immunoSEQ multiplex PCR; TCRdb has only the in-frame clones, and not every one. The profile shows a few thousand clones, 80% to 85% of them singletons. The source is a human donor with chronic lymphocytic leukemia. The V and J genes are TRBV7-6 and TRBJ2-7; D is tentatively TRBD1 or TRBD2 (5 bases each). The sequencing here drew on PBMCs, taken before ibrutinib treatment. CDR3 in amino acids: CASSRGAGLSYEQYF. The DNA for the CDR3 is TGTGCCAGCAGCCGGGGCGCAGGGCTGTCCTACGAGCAGTACTTC.